This T cell receptor (beta chain) was profiled in a study of cytomegalovirus exposure and HLA in healthy donors. Study observations and caveats: Within an earlier analysis, most TCR beta V segments proved productive either about 90% or about 30% of the time.

As concerns this clone: Its antigen is still unknown.

Between the trimmed V and J ends, which lost 5 bases and 5 bases, there was a span of 18 bases. The germline V gene has CDR1 MNHNS and CDR2 SASEGT. The CDR3 totals 15 residues. The PCR employed 60 Vbeta primers together with 13 Jbeta primers. Data came from immunoSEQ multiplex PCR; TCRdb stores just in-frame clones and leaves some out. The sample includes about 200,000 clones, roughly 80% of them seen just once. The rearrangement joins TRBV6-1 to TRBJ1-2; D is undetermined. The sequenced material came from PBMCs. This TCR derives from a man under 40 in good health and CMV-seronegative. The CDR3, as DNA: TGTGCCAGCAGTATACAGACTATTGGACGGTATGGCTACACCTTC. Its protein product is CASSIQTIGRYGYTF.